This is a list of T cell receptor beta chains from one sample in a study of CXCR3-negative and CXCR3-positive naive CD8 T cells. TCRdb re-called the 5' RACE reads and catalogs CDR3 proteins one per entry, DNA excluded. Its listing shows around 50,000 distinct CDR3 sequences. The sample was naive CXCR3+ CD8+ T cells from blood. Receptors originate from a human donor in good health. Some clones in this sample may be carry-over from other donors' samples. Both conserved end residues are part of each CDR3.

J gene: TRBJ2-7
V gene: TRBV4-2
CDR3 protein: CASSQEAGGTVYEQYF

J gene: TRBJ2-7
V gene: TRBV2
CDR3 protein: CASSEKGTYEQYF

J gene: TRBJ2-1
V gene: TRBV6-6
CDR3 protein: CAHSGGDWDEQFF

J gene: TRBJ2-2
V gene: TRBV27
CDR3 protein: CASTDREAGELFF

J gene: TRBJ2-3
V gene: TRBV7-9
CDR3 protein: CASSLPPIGSTDTQYF

J gene: TRBJ1-1
V gene: TRBV12-3/TRBV12-4
CDR3 protein: CASSFPGYTEAFF

J gene: TRBJ2-1
V gene: TRBV5-4
CDR3 protein: CASSHGTSGASLNEQFF

J gene: TRBJ2-7
V gene: TRBV9
CDR3 protein: CASSHGEEQGSYEQYF

J gene: TRBJ2-3
V gene: TRBV12-3/TRBV12-4
CDR3 protein: CASSRDRETQYF

J gene: TRBJ2-7
V gene: TRBV20-1
CDR3 protein: CSARDQTREGDEQYF

J gene: TRBJ1-2
V gene: TRBV20-1
CDR3 protein: CSAPKWETGSYGYTF

J gene: TRBJ2-2
V gene: TRBV29-1
CDR3 protein: CSTPGQTNTGELFF

J gene: TRBJ1-6
V gene: TRBV23-1
CDR3 protein: CASSQSRGPSYNSPLHF

J gene: TRBJ1-5
V gene: TRBV7-2
CDR3 protein: CASSLGNYQPQHF

J gene: TRBJ2-1
V gene: TRBV7-6
CDR3 protein: CASSVSSTSYNEQFF

J gene: TRBJ2-2
V gene: TRBV11-2
CDR3 protein: CASSQVVNGGELFF

J gene: TRBJ1-1
V gene: TRBV10-3
CDR3 protein: CAISDPDIRTEAFF

J gene: TRBJ2-2
V gene: TRBV6-6
CDR3 protein: CASSYSAGTGELFF

J gene: TRBJ2-1
V gene: TRBV27
CDR3 protein: CASSLSGGLGNEQFF

J gene: TRBJ1-1
V gene: TRBV3-1
CDR3 protein: CASSQDLAASTEAFF

J gene: TRBJ1-4
V gene: TRBV7-8
CDR3 protein: CASSLEGKLFF

J gene: TRBJ2-5
V gene: TRBV10-3
CDR3 protein: CAIRTSGGALETQYF